Each of the 14 T cell receptor beta chains below was sequenced from the same sample in a study of cytomegalovirus exposure and HLA in healthy donors. Assay used: immunoSEQ multiplex PCR; TCRdb lists only in-frame clones, some missing. This repertoire shows 150,000 or so clones, just under 90% found once; its top ten account for 6.2%. The sample comprised PBMCs. The receptors shown here come from a young woman in good health and CMV-seropositive.

This sequence joins TRBV4-1 and TRBJ1-2, with TRBD1 identical over 8 bases. CDR1 and CDR2 from the germline V gene are MGHRA and YSYEKL. The junction had 4 bases not matched to a gene; V was cut back by 1 base and J by 3 bases. The CDR3 sequence is 15 residues long. The DNA of the CDR3 is TGCGCCAGCAGCCAAGTTGGACAGGGTGACTATGGCTACACCTTC. This sequence encodes CASSQVGQGDYGYTF.

This rearrangement joins TRBV19 to TRBJ2-7; no firm D call. Between the trimmed V and J ends, which lost 5 bases and 2 bases, there was a span of 10 bases. In germline, CDR1 is LNHDA, CDR2 SQIVND (reference sequence). This CDR3 is 13 amino acids long. The CDR3 here is CASSPRLTYEQYF. For the CDR3, the DNA is TGTGCCAGTAGTCCACGACTCACCTACGAGCAGTACTTC.

A single count supports this clone. The V and J genes are TRBV2 and TRBJ2-5, with 12 bases identical to TRBD2. CDR1 is SNHLY, CDR2 FYNNEI, per germline. V lost 5 bases and J lost 5; bases outside the gene matches: 9. This CDR3 contains 16 residues. DNA for the CDR3: TGTGCCAGCAGTACTCGACTAGCGGGAGTGTTGGAGACCCAGTACTTC. Protein sequence: CASSTRLAGVLETQYF.

The chain couples TRBV7-6 to TRBJ1-1; tentative D call: TRBD1 (5 bases). Trimming left V 5 bases short and J 4 bases short, with 11 bases between. The germline gives CDR1 SGHVS, CDR2 FNYEAQ. This CDR3 has 13 amino acids. CDR3 bases: TGTGCCAGCAGCCCGGCAGGGTTCACTGAAGCTTTCTTT. This codes for CASSPAGFTEAFF.

The V call is TRBV9, the J call TRBJ1-3; 7 bases line up with TRBD1. Germline V CDR1 and CDR2: SGDLS, YYNGEE. Trimming took 3 bases from V and 1 from J; bases not matched to a gene: 7. The CDR3 covers 16 residues. CDR3 in DNA: TGTGCCAGCAGCGCTCTAATCAGGGGGTCTGGAAACACCATATATTTT. It codes for CASSALIRGSGNTIYF.

V gene TRBV10-1 combines with J gene TRBJ2-1; 10 bases agree with TRBD2. This CDR3 spans 16 amino acids. The germline CDR1 and CDR2 sequences are WNHNN and SYGVQD (reference sequence). V lost 2 bases, J lost 8 bases, and 9 bases stayed unmatched. The CDR3 bases are TGCGCCAGCAGTGAGCATAGTGGGACTAGCGTCGATGAGCAGTTCTTC. Translating it yields CASSEHSGTSVDEQFF.

This chain links TRBV2 with TRBJ2-7; D ambiguous. V was trimmed by 4 bases and J by 6 bases, leaving 13 bases between them. The CDR3 covers 13 residues. Germline V gene sequence: CDR1 SNHLY, CDR2 FYNNEI. The CDR3 is CASSVQRGIEQYF. CDR3 coding DNA: TGTGCCAGCAGTGTCCAGCGCGGTATCGAGCAGTACTTC.

The chain couples TRBV21-1 to TRBJ2-5; the table's D gene call, TRBD2, was not cross checked with the DNA. TRBV21-1 is flagged as a pseudogene. The CDR3 has 13 amino acids. The CDR3 spells CASLLAGRETQYF. In DNA, the CDR3 is TGTGCCAGTCTACTAGCGGGGCGAGAGACCCAGTACTTC.

The V call is TRBV6-5, the J call TRBJ2-3, with TRBD2 matching over 9 bases. With V trimmed by 5 bases and J by 4 bases, 7 bases remained unmatched. Per the germline V gene, CDR1 is MNHEY and CDR2 is SVGAGI. The CDR3 covers 15 residues. CDR3 in amino acids: CASSPGLAGADTQYF. In DNA form, the CDR3 reads TGTGCCAGCAGTCCGGGACTAGCAGGGGCAGATACGCAGTATTTT.

The genes are TRBV28 and TRBJ2-7; D not resolved. The germline V gene has CDR1 MDHEN and CDR2 SYDVKM. The ends were cut back, 5 bases at V and 6 bases at J, with 11 bases in the middle. The CDR3 length is 12 residues. The CDR3 reads CASSSPPGEQYF. The CDR3 DNA is TGTGCCAGCAGTAGCCCCCCGGGCGAGCAGTACTTC.

The chain employs TRBV2 and TRBJ1-5; TRBD1 matches at 8 bases. The CDR3 spans 14 residues. Unmatched junction bases numbered 5, after V lost 8 bases and J lost 2 bases. Germline values: CDR1 SNHLY, CDR2 FYNNEI. CDR3 nucleotides: TGTGCCAGCGGACAGGGCGGAGGCAATCAGCCCCAGCATTTT. Its protein product is CASGQGGGNQPQHF.

J is TRBJ2-1 and V is TRBV4-1; 9 bases fit TRBD1. Germline CDR1 MGHRA, CDR2 YSYEKL. V dropped 3 bases and J dropped 9; count of bases not matched to a gene: 12. The CDR3 is made up of 16 amino acids. The CDR3 nucleotides are TGCGCCAGCAGCCAGGAGACAGGGGGGACGCTGGGTGAGCAGTTCTTC. Amino acids: CASSQETGGTLGEQFF.

This CDR3 is CASSLEASGLNEQFF. In DNA, the CDR3 is TGTGCCAGCAGCTTAGAGGCTAGCGGGCTCAATGAGCAGTTCTTC. V gene TRBV7-2 combines with J gene TRBJ2-1; the match to TRBD2 covers 8 bases. CDR1 and CDR2 (germline): SGHTA, FQGNSA. The length of the CDR3 is 15 residues. The ends lost 1 base at V and 6 bases at J; junction bases unmatched: 5.

This chain connects TRBV5-6 to TRBJ2-3; D might be TRBD2 (6 bases). The germline V gene has CDR1 SGHDT and CDR2 YYEEEE. The V end lost 4 bases, the J end lost 0 bases, and 18 bases lay between the germline ends. The CDR3 covers 17 residues. The CDR3 spells CASSPLAAGPSTDTQYF. In DNA, the CDR3 is TGTGCCAGCAGCCCCTTAGCGGCGGGGCCTAGCACAGATACGCAGTATTTT.